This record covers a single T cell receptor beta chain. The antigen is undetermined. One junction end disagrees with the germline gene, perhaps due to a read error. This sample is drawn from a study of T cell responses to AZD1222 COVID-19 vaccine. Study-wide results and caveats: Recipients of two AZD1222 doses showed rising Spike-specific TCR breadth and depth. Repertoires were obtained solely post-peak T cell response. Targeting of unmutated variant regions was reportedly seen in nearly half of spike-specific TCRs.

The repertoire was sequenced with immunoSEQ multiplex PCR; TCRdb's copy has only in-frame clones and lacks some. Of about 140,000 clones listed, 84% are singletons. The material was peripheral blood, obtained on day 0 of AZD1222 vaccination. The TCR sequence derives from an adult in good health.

The CDR3 loop is CASSSDPNRGRTF. The CDR3 DNA reads TGTGCCAGTAGTTCAGACCCTAACAGGGGGCGGACTTTT. The chain recombines TRBV19 with TRBJ1-1; 9 positions agree with TRBD1. Germline V CDR1 and CDR2: LNHDA, SQIVND (reference sequence). This CDR3 is built from 13 residues.